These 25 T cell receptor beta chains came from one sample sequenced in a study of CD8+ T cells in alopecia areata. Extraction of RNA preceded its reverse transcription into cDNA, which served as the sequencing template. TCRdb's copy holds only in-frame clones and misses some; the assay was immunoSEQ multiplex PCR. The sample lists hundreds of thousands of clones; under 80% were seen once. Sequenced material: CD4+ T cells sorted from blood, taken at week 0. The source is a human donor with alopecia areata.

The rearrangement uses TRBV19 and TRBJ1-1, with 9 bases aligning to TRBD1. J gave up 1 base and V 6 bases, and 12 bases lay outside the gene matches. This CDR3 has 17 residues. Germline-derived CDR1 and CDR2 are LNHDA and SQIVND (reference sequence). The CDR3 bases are TGTGCCAGTAGGCCCGCCGGGACAGGGTTTCAGAACACTGAAGCTTTCTTT. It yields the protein CASRPAGTGFQNTEAFF.

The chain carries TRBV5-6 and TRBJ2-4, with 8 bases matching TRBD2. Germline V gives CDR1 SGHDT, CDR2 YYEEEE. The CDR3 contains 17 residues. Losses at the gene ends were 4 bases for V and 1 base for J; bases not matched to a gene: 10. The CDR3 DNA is TGTGCCAGCAGCCCCTTAGCGGGGCGACAGGCCAAAAACATTCAGTACTTC. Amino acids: CASSPLAGRQAKNIQYF.

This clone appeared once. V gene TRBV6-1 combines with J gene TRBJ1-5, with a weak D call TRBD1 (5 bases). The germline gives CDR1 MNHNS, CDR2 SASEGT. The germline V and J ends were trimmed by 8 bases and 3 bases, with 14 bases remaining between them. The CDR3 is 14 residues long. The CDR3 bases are TGTGCCAGCGAACTCGGGGGATCCAATCAGCCCCAGCATTTT. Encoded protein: CASELGGSNQPQHF.

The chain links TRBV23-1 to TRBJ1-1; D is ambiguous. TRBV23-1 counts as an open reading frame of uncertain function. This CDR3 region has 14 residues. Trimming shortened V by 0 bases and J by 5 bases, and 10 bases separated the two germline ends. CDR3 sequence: CASSQSGRRTEAFF. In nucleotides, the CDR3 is TGCGCCAGCAGTCAATCGGGCCGGAGAACTGAAGCTTTCTTT.

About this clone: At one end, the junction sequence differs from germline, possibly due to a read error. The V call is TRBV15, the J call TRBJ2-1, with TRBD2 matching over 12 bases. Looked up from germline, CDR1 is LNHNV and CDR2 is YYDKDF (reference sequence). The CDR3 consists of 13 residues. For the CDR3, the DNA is TGTGCCACCAGCAGGGCCCTAGCGGGGGGGCCCATCTTC. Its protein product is CATSRALAGGPIF.

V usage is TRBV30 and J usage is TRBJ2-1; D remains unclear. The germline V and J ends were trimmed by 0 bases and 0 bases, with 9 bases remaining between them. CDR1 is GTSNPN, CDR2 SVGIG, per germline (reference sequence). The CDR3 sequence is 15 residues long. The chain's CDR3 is CAWSVGVSSYNEQFF. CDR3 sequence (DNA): TGTGCCTGGAGTGTTGGGGTGAGCTCCTACAATGAGCAGTTCTTC.

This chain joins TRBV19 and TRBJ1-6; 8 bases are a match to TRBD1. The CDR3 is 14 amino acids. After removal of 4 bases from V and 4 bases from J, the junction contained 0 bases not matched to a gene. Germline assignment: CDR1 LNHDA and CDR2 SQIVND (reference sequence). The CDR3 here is CASSRTGYNSPLHF. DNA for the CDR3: TGTGCCAGTAGTAGGACAGGGTATAATTCACCCCTCCACTTT.

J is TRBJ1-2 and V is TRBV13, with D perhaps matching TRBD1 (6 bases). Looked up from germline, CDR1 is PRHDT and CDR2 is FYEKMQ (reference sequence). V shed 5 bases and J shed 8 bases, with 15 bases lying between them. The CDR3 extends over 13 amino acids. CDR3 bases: TGTGCCAGCAGCCCAGGGGCCTCCGGAGGCTACACCTTC. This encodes CASSPGASGGYTF.

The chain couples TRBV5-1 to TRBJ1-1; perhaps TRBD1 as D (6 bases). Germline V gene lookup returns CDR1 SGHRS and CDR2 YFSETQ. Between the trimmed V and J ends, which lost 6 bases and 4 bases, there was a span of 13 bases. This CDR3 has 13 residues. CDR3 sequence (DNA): TGCGCCAGCACCAATCAAGGGGGCACTGAAGCTTTCTTT. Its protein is CASTNQGGTEAFF.

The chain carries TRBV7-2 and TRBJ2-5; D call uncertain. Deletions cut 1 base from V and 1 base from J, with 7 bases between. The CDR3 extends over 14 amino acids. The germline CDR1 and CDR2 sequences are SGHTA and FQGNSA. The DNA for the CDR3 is TGTGCCAGCAGCTTAGATTCGTCCCAAGAGACCCAGTACTTC. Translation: CASSLDSSQETQYF.

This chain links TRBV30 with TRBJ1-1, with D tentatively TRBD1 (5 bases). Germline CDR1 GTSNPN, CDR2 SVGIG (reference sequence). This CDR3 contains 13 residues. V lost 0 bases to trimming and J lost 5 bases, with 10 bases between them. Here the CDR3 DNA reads TGTGCCTGGAGTGTATCAGGGCGGACTGAAGCTTTCTTT. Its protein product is CAWSVSGRTEAFF.

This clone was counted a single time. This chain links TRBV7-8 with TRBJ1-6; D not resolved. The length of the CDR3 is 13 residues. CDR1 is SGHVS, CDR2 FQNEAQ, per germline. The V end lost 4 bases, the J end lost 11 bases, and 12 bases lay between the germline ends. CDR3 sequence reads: CASSSDRRAPLHF. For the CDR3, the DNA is TGTGCCAGCAGCTCGGACCGAAGAGCACCCCTCCACTTT.

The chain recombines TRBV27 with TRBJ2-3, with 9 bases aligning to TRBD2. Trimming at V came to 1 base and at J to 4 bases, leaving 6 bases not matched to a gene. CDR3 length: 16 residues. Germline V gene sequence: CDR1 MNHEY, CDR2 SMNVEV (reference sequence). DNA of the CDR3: TGTGCCAGCAGTTTATACCCAGCGGGGGGTTCAGATACGCAGTATTTT. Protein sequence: CASSLYPAGGSDTQYF.

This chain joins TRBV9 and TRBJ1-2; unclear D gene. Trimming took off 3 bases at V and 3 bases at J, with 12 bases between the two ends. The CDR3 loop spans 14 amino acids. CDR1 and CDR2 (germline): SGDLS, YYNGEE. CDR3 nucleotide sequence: TGTGCCAGCAGCGCTCGACTTGGGGACTATGGCTACACCTTC. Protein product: CASSARLGDYGYTF.

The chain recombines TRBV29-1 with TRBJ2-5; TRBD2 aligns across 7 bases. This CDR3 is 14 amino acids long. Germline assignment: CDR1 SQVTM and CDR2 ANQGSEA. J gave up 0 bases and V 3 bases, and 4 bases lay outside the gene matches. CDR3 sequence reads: CSVDSGAYQETQYF. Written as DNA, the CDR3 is TGCAGCGTTGACAGCGGGGCGTACCAAGAGACCCAGTACTTC.

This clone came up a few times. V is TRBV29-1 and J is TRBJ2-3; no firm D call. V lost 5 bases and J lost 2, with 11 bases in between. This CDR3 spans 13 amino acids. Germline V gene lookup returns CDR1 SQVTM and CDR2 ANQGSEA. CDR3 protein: CSVRLIHTDTQYF. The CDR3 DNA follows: TGCAGCGTTAGACTGATTCACACAGATACGCAGTATTTT.

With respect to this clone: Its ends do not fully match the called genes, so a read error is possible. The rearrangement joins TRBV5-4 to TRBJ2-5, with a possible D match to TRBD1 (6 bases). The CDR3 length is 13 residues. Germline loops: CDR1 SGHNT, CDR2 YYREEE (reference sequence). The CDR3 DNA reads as TGTGCCAGCAACTTGGCAGGGGCGGAGACCCAGTACTTC. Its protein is CASNLAGAETQYF.

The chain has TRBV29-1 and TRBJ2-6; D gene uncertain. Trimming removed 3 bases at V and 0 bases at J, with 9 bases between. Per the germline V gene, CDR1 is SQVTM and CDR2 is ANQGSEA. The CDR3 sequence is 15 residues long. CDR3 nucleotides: TGCAGCGTTGAGAAGGCTGACTCTGGGGCCAACGTCCTGACTTTC. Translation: CSVEKADSGANVLTF.

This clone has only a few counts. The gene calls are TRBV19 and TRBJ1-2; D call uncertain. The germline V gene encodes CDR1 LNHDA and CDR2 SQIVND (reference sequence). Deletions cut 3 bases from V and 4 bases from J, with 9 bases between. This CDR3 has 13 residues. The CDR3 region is CASSMDGGYGYTF. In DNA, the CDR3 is TGTGCCAGTAGTATGGATGGTGGCTATGGCTACACCTTC.

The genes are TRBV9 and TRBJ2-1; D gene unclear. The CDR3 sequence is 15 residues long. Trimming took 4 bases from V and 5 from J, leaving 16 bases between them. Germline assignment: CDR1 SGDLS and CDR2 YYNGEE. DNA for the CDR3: TGTGCCAGCAGCCCAGACCCTAATGGCGACAATGAGCAGTTCTTC. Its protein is CASSPDPNGDNEQFF.

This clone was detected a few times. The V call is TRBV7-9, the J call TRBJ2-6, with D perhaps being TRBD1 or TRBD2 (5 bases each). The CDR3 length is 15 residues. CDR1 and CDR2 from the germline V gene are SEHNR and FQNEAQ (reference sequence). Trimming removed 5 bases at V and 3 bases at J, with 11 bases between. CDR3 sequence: CASSPLGVGANVLTF. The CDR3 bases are TGTGCCAGCAGCCCCCTGGGGGTTGGGGCCAACGTCCTGACTTTC.

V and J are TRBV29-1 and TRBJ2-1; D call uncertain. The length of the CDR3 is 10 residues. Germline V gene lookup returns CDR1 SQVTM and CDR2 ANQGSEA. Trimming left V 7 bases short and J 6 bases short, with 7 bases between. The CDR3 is CSAFTNEQFF. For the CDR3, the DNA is TGCAGCGCCTTTACCAATGAGCAGTTCTTC.

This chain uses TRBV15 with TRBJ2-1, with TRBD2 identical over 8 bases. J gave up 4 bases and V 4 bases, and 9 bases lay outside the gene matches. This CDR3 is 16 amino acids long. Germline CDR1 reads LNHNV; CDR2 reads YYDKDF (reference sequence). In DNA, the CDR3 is TGTGCCACCAGCATACGAGCCAGCGGGGGATACAATGAGCAGTTCTTC. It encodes CATSIRASGGYNEQFF.

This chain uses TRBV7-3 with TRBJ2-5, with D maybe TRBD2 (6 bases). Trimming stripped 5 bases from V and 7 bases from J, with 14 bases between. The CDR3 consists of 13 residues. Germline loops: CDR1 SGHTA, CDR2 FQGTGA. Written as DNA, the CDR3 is TGTGCCAGCAGCACCCAAGACGGGGGGACCCAGTACTTC. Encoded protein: CASSTQDGGTQYF.

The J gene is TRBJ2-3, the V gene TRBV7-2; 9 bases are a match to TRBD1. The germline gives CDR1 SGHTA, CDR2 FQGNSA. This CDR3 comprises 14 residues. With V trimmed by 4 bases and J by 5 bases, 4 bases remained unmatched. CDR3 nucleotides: TGTGCCAGCAGCTCACAGGGGGCGAAAGATACGCAGTATTTT. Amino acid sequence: CASSSQGAKDTQYF.